These 24 T cell receptor beta chains originate from one sample sequenced in a study of cytomegalovirus exposure and HLA in healthy donors. PCR primers comprised 60 Vbeta and 13 Jbeta primers. Repertoires were generated with immunoSEQ multiplex PCR, while TCRdb's copy carries only in-frame clones and drops some. The repertoire holds around 150,000 clones, with around 77% as singletons. Material for sequencing was PBMCs. The receptors stem from a woman aged 50 to 60 in good health and CMV-seronegative.

The rearrangement links TRBV18 to TRBJ1-1; no clear D gene. Germline V gives CDR1 KGHSH, CDR2 LQKENI. CDR3 length equals 13 residues. Trimming pared 4 bases from V and 1 base from J, leaving 7 bases between. CDR3 nucleotide sequence: TGTGCCAGCTCACAGCGGCAGAACACTGAAGCTTTCTTT. It encodes CASSQRQNTEAFF.

This clone was seen more than once but under ten times. The gene calls are TRBV5-1 and TRBJ1-1, with D perhaps matching TRBD1 (5 bases). CDR1 is SGHRS and CDR2 is YFSETQ in the germline V gene. Trimming took 4 bases from V and 1 from J, leaving 14 bases between them. The length of the CDR3 is 15 residues. The CDR3 DNA reads as TGCGCCAGCAGCCCCAACCCCACAGGGAACACTGAAGCTTTCTTT. This gives the protein CASSPNPTGNTEAFF.

The chain has TRBV5-6 and TRBJ1-2; D may be TRBD1 (5 bases). CDR1 is SGHDT, CDR2 YYEEEE, per germline. CDR3 length equals 14 residues. V lost 0 bases, J lost 5 bases, and 11 bases lay in between. The CDR3: CASSLAAGKYGYTF. CDR3 sequence (DNA): TGTGCCAGCAGCTTGGCGGCAGGGAAGTATGGCTACACCTTC. The whole variable domain, filled in from reference TRBV5-6 and TRBJ1-2, reads DAGVTQSPTHLIKTRGQQVTLRCSPKSGHDTVSWYQQALGQGPQFIFQYYEEEERQRGNFPDRFSGHQFPNYSSELNVNALLLGDSALYLCASSLAAGKYGYTFGSGTRLTVV.

This clone was observed a few times. The V gene is TRBV29-1, the J gene TRBJ1-2, with TRBD1 matching 7 bases. Germline V gene sequence: CDR1 SQVTM, CDR2 ANQGSEA. J was trimmed by 8 bases and V by 0 bases; bases with no gene match: 6. The CDR3 contains 13 residues. The DNA of the CDR3 is TGCAGCGTTGAAGAACAGGGGCCTAGAGGCTACACCTTC. Amino acids: CSVEEQGPRGYTF.

As to this clone: A junction end diverges from the germline sequence, so it may reflect a read error. The chain combines TRBV5-1 with TRBJ2-1; 10 bases map to TRBD1. CDR3 size: 16 residues. Germline V lookup: CDR1 SGHRS, CDR2 YFSETQ. The CDR3 protein is CASSPRTGGPDNEQFF. In nucleotides, the CDR3 is TGTGCCAGCAGCCCGAGGACAGGGGGACCCGACAATGAGCAGTTCTTC.

CDR3 region: CASSYSTGGSGDGYTF. The CDR3 DNA sequence: TGTGCCAGCAGTTACTCGACGGGTGGGTCAGGGGATGGCTACACCTTC. This rearrangement joins TRBV6-6 to TRBJ1-2; D possibly corresponds to TRBD1 (6 bases). The V gene's germline CDR1 is MNHNY and CDR2 SVGAGI (reference sequence). There are 16 residues in the CDR3. V gave up 0 bases and J gave up 6 bases, with 17 bases separating them.

The rearrangement uses TRBV10-3 and TRBJ2-1, with 8 bases identical to TRBD2. Per the germline V gene, CDR1 is ENHRY and CDR2 is SYGVKD. J gave up 1 base and V 2 bases, and 1 base lay outside the gene matches. The CDR3 spans 15 residues. CDR3 DNA: TGTGCCATCAGTGAGGCGGGGGGATCCTACAATGAGCAGTTCTTC. The encoded protein is CAISEAGGSYNEQFF.

This sequence joins TRBV15 and TRBJ1-1, with D unclear. The V end was cut by 0 bases, the J end by 0 bases, with 11 bases between. Germline V gives CDR1 LNHNV, CDR2 YYDKDF (reference sequence). This CDR3 has 16 residues. CDR3 sequence: CATSRDRRNLNTEAFF. The DNA for the CDR3 is TGTGCCACCAGCAGAGATCGGCGGAATTTGAACACTGAAGCTTTCTTT. Together with reference TRBV15 and TRBJ1-1, the CDR3 gives the full variable domain: DAMVIQNPRYQVTQFGKPVTLSCSQTLNHNVMYWYQQKSSQAPKLLFHYYDKDFNNEADTPDNFQSRRPNTSFCFLDIRSPGLGDTAMYLCATSRDRRNLNTEAFFGQGTRLTVV.

This clone was detected once. V and J are TRBV19 and TRBJ2-7; no firm D call. Between the trimmed V and J ends, which lost 6 bases and 6 bases, there was a span of 15 bases. The CDR3 has 13 amino acids. Germline-derived CDR1 and CDR2 are LNHDA and SQIVND (reference sequence). The CDR3 DNA sequence: TGTGCCAGTAGGAAGGCCGCGGAATCCGAGCAGTACTTC. It translates to CASRKAAESEQYF. Filled out from reference TRBV19 and TRBJ2-7, the complete variable domain reads DGGITQSPKYLFRKEGQNVTLSCEQNLNHDAMYWYRQDPGQGLRLIYYSQIVNDFQKGDIAEGYSVSREKKESFPLTVTSAQKNPTAFYLCASRKAAESEQYFGPGTRLTVT.

The chain employs TRBV7-2 and TRBJ2-5, with D possibly TRBD2 on 6 matching bases. The germline CDR1 and CDR2 sequences are SGHTA and FQGNSA. The V end was cut by 5 bases, the J end by 5 bases, with 21 bases between. The CDR3 is 16 residues long. In nucleotides, the CDR3 is TGTGCCAGCAGCCCAGGAAGCCTAGGAGGGACGGAGACCCAGTACTTC. Residues: CASSPGSLGGTETQYF.

The chain joins TRBV27 to TRBJ2-1, with TRBD2 identical over 9 bases. Germline lookup yields CDR1 MNHEY and CDR2 SMNVEV (reference sequence). Trimming at V came to 0 bases and at J to 4 bases, leaving 1 base not matched to a gene. The CDR3 is made up of 15 amino acids. The CDR3 sequence is CASSLSAGGYNEQFF. The CDR3, as DNA: TGTGCCAGCAGTTTATCGGCGGGGGGGTACAATGAGCAGTTCTTC.

The chain uses TRBV7-2 and TRBJ2-5; possible D gene TRBD2, 5 bases. Germline CDR1 and CDR2: SGHTA and FQGNSA. The V and J ends lost 1 base and 4 bases respectively, with 10 bases between them. This CDR3 is built from 14 residues. DNA for the CDR3: TGTGCCAGCAGCTTAGGGTCGGCGGGAGAGACCCAGTACTTC. Amino acid sequence: CASSLGSAGETQYF.

The rearrangement joins TRBV19 to TRBJ2-2, with D maybe TRBD1 (6 bases). There are 16 residues in the CDR3. CDR1 is LNHDA, CDR2 SQIVND, per germline (reference sequence). V was cut by 7 bases and J by 2 bases, with 17 bases left in between. CDR3 DNA sequence: TGTGCCAGTATGCCGAAGGACAGACCTAACACCGGGGAGCTGTTTTTT. Amino acids: CASMPKDRPNTGELFF.

The table lists this clone with a few counts. The J gene is TRBJ1-2, the V gene TRBV7-2, with a weak D call TRBD1 (6 bases). Germline assignment: CDR1 SGHTA and CDR2 FQGNSA. The CDR3 spans 11 residues. Between the trimmed V and J ends, which lost 7 bases and 8 bases, there was a span of 11 bases. The CDR3 nucleotides read TGTGCCAGCAACATCAGGGGAGGCTACACCTTC. It codes for CASNIRGGYTF.

This sequence joins TRBV5-4 and TRBJ2-7; a possible D gene is TRBD2 (5 bases). Germline-derived CDR1 and CDR2 are SGHNT and YYREEE (reference sequence). V lost 2 bases and J 6 bases, leaving 9 bases between the germline ends. The CDR3 runs 12 residues. The CDR3 region has the DNA TGTGCCAGCAGCTTCGGGAACATCGAGCAGTACTTC. It translates to CASSFGNIEQYF.

The chain employs TRBV25-1 and TRBJ1-3; D may be TRBD1 (6 bases). From germline, CDR1 is MGHDK and CDR2 SYGVNS. V dropped 3 bases and J dropped 9 bases, with 15 bases sitting between them. This CDR3 is built from 14 residues. CDR3 in DNA: TGTGCCAGCAGTGACAGGGGCTTTCGGGCCACCATATATTTT. It codes for CASSDRGFRATIYF. The full variable domain, rest sourced from reference TRBV25-1 and TRBJ1-3, is EADIYQTPRYLVIGTGKKITLECSQTMGHDKMYWYQQDPGMELHLIHYSYGVNSTEKGDLSSESTVSRIRTEHFPLTLESARPSHTSQYLCASSDRGFRATIYFGEGSWLTVV.

V gene TRBV27 combines with J gene TRBJ2-5; weak D call: TRBD1 (5 bases). The CDR3 consists of 15 residues. Germline V lookup: CDR1 MNHEY, CDR2 SMNVEV (reference sequence). Trimming took off 6 bases at V and 2 bases at J, with 16 bases between the two ends. The CDR3, as DNA: TGTGCCAGCAGATATGCGGTTCAGGGACAAGAGACCCAGTACTTC. It is translated as CASRYAVQGQETQYF.

The chain uses TRBV5-1 and TRBJ2-1, with D possibly being TRBD2 (5 bases). Germline-derived CDR1 and CDR2 are SGHRS and YFSETQ. V dropped 0 bases and J dropped 6 bases, with 19 bases sitting between them. The CDR3 is 17 amino acids. CDR3 DNA sequence: TGCGCCAGCAGCTTGGCCGTACTAGTTCGGTCGTCCAATGAGCAGTTCTTC. The encoded protein is CASSLAVLVRSSNEQFF.

The rearrangement uses TRBV2 and TRBJ2-1; the D gene is possibly TRBD2 (5 bases). CDR1 and CDR2 (germline): SNHLY, FYNNEI. The CDR3 spans 17 residues. V gave up 6 bases and J gave up 4 bases, with 22 bases separating them. The CDR3 DNA sequence: TGTGCCAGCAGGCACAGCCTCCGGGGTCGTTTTTACAATGAGCAGTTCTTC. Its protein is CASRHSLRGRFYNEQFF.

V gene TRBV7-3 combines with J gene TRBJ2-2, with D perhaps TRBD2 (5 bases). The length of the CDR3 is 15 residues. Germline V gives CDR1 SGHTA, CDR2 FQGTGA. V lost 1 base and J lost 4, with 10 bases in between. CDR3 sequence (DNA): TGTGCCAGCAGCTTAAAACTAGAGGGCACCGGGGAGCTGTTTTTT. This gives the protein CASSLKLEGTGELFF. The whole variable domain, remainder taken from reference TRBV7-3 and TRBJ2-2, is GAGVSQTPSNKVTEKGKYVELRCDPISGHTALYWYRQSLGQGPEFLIYFQGTGAADDSGLPNDRFFAVRPEGSVSTLKIQRTERGDSAVYLCASSLKLEGTGELFFGEGSRLTVL.

In this sample, this clone turned up a few times. The rearrangement joins TRBV4-3 to TRBJ1-3, with TRBD1 identical over 7 bases. V dropped 4 bases and J dropped 1; count of bases not matched to a gene: 4. The germline CDR1 and CDR2 sequences are LGHNA and YSLEER. This CDR3 comprises 15 residues. This chain's CDR3 is CASSPLTGSGNTIYF. The DNA for the CDR3 is TGCGCCAGCAGCCCTCTGACAGGGTCTGGAAACACCATATATTTT.

The genes are TRBV6-5 and TRBJ2-7, with D possibly being TRBD1 (7 bases). This CDR3 spans 15 amino acids. V was clipped by 5 bases and J by 4 bases, with 18 bases between them. Germline V gives CDR1 MNHEY, CDR2 SVGAGI. The CDR3 protein is CASSPTRGAEYEQYF. The CDR3 region has the DNA TGTGCCAGCAGTCCCACCAGGGGGGCAGAATACGAGCAGTACTTC.

The rearrangement links TRBV29-1 to TRBJ2-1; D perhaps matches TRBD2 (5 bases). V was shortened by 2 bases and J by 7 bases, with 15 bases between the two germline ends. Germline loops: CDR1 SQVTM, CDR2 ANQGSEA. The CDR3 consists of 14 residues. This chain's CDR3 is CSVEPRRVNNEQFF. In DNA, the CDR3 is TGCAGCGTTGAACCTAGGCGGGTTAATAATGAGCAGTTCTTC.

About this clone itself: Different DNA sequences within this sample yield the same CDR3. The chain recombines TRBV29-1 with TRBJ2-5; D might be TRBD1 (5 bases). The better agreement between TRBJ2-7 and the DNA end casts doubt on the J call. Germline assignment: CDR1 SQVTM and CDR2 ANQGSEA. This CDR3 comprises 15 residues. Here the CDR3 DNA reads TGCAGCGTTGAAGACGGAAGGGGCGACCGGTACGAGCAGTACTTC. The encoded protein is CSVEDGRGDRYEQYF.